These 12 T cell receptor beta chains originate from one sample sequenced in a study of cytotoxic CD8 clonotypes in ibrutinib-treated CLL. The assay was immunoSEQ multiplex PCR, and TCRdb's table has in-frame clones only and misses some. The table records some 300,000 clones, roughly 79% of them present only once. Sequences were derived from PBMCs, sampled before ibrutinib treatment. These receptor sequences come from a human donor with chronic lymphocytic leukemia.

The chain uses TRBV5-1 and TRBJ1-2, with D uncertain. Between the trimmed V and J ends, which lost 0 bases and 0 bases, there was a span of 6 bases. The CDR3 runs 14 residues. Germline V gene sequence: CDR1 SGHRS, CDR2 YFSETQ. The CDR3 DNA is TGCGCCAGCAGCTTGGATCGTTCTAACTATGGCTACACCTTC. Its translation: CASSLDRSNYGYTF. The variable domain in full, completed from reference TRBV5-1 and TRBJ1-2, reads KAGVTQTPRYLIKTRGQQVTLSCSPISGHRSVSWYQQTPGQGLQFLFEYFSETQRNKGNFPGRFSGRQFSNSRSEMNVSTLELGDSALYLCASSLDRSNYGYTFGSGTRLTVV.

V is TRBV25-1 and J is TRBJ2-7; D is possibly TRBD1 (5 bases). The CDR3 runs 13 residues. Germline CDR1 is MGHDK and CDR2 is SYGVNS. The germline V and J ends were trimmed by 9 bases and 4 bases, with 16 bases remaining between them. CDR3 coding DNA: TGTGCCAGAGTTCCAGGGCCTCAGTACGAGCAGTACTTC. Translating it yields CARVPGPQYEQYF.

The chain carries TRBV29-1 and TRBJ2-7; the D call may be TRBD1 or TRBD2 (6 bases each). Germline CDR1 SQVTM, CDR2 ANQGSEA. The V gene lost 6 bases and the J gene lost 2 bases, with 23 bases spanning the gap. The CDR3 runs 16 residues. The DNA of the CDR3 is TGCAGCGTCGCTGGGGGAGGACAGCCGTTAACCTACGAGCAGTACTTC. Translating gives CSVAGGGQPLTYEQYF.

The chain couples TRBV6-6 to TRBJ1-5; D is unclear. Looked up from germline, CDR1 is MNHNY and CDR2 is SVGAGI (reference sequence). The CDR3 sequence is 15 residues long. V lost 5 bases, J lost 0 bases, and 11 bases lay in between. In DNA form, the CDR3 reads TGTGCCAGCAGTGACGGACGGTATAGCAATCAGCCCCAGCATTTT. The encoded protein is CASSDGRYSNQPQHF.

In DNA form, the CDR3 reads TGTGCCAGCAGAGATATAGCGGGGTATACCTACGAGCAGTACTTC. This gives the protein CASRDIAGYTYEQYF. The chain couples TRBV2 to TRBJ2-7; TRBD2 matches at 8 bases. The V and J ends lost 6 bases and 2 bases, in that order; junction bases with no gene match: 9. Germline V lookup: CDR1 SNHLY, CDR2 FYNNEI. The CDR3 sequence is 15 residues long.

This sequence joins TRBV27 and TRBJ2-5; D not resolved. Trimming shortened V by 8 bases and J by 0 bases, and 7 bases separated the two germline ends. Per the germline V gene, CDR1 is MNHEY and CDR2 is SMNVEV (reference sequence). The CDR3 runs 12 residues. CDR3 sequence (DNA): TGTGCCAGCCGAGATAACCAAGAGACCCAGTACTTC. This encodes CASRDNQETQYF.

A note on this clone: At the DNA level, this CDR3 is encoded by other sequences in the same sample as well. V is TRBV18 and J is TRBJ2-5; D may be TRBD1 (5 bases). CDR1 and CDR2 from the germline V gene are KGHSH and LQKENI. The V end lost 5 bases, the J end lost 2 bases, and 9 bases lay between the germline ends. The CDR3 totals 13 residues. This CDR3 is CASSRDRQETQYF. The CDR3 region has the DNA TGTGCCAGCTCAAGAGACAGACAAGAGACCCAGTACTTC.

This clone was seen just once. In nucleotides, the CDR3 is TGTGCCTGGAGTGTAACGGGACTAGCGGGAGCCCATGAGCAGTTCTTC. Its protein product is CAWSVTGLAGAHEQFF. The chain carries TRBV30 and TRBJ2-1; 14 positions agree with TRBD2. The length of the CDR3 is 16 residues. The J segment lost 8 bases and the V segment lost 0 bases, leaving 6 bases of the junction unmatched. Germline V gene lookup returns CDR1 GTSNPN and CDR2 SVGIG (reference sequence).

The chain combines TRBV7-2 with TRBJ1-2, with D perhaps TRBD1 (5 bases). V lost 2 bases and J lost 6, with 10 bases in between. The CDR3 runs 13 residues. The germline CDR1 and CDR2 sequences are SGHTA and FQGNSA. CDR3 bases: TGTGCCAGCAGCTTACTAGGGGTGGATGGCTACACCTTC. Translation gives CASSLLGVDGYTF.

This chain uses TRBV18 with TRBJ2-2; D uncertain. The V gene lost 5 bases and the J gene lost 1 base, with 5 bases spanning the gap. This CDR3 is 13 amino acids long. The V gene's germline CDR1 is KGHSH and CDR2 LQKENI. The CDR3 nucleotides read TGTGCCAGCTCAGCACAGAACACCGGGGAGCTGTTTTTT. This gives the protein CASSAQNTGELFF.

This clone has just a few counts. The V gene is TRBV28, the J gene TRBJ1-2; TRBD1 agrees at 10 bases. CDR1 and CDR2 from the germline V gene are MDHEN and SYDVKM. Unmatched junction bases numbered 15, after V lost 10 bases and J lost 7 bases. The CDR3 has 15 residues. CDR3 in DNA: TGTGCCACCCGGCCGACAGGGGGCACGCTCGGTGGCTACACCTTC. Protein sequence: CATRPTGGTLGGYTF.

V and J are TRBV25-1 and TRBJ2-1; weak D call: TRBD2 (6 bases). The CDR3 runs to 13 residues. The germline V gene encodes CDR1 MGHDK and CDR2 SYGVNS. Trimming shortened V by 7 bases and J by 5 bases, and 12 bases separated the two germline ends. The DNA of the CDR3 is TGTGCCAGCACAGGGCGGGAACACAATGAGCAGTTCTTC. Encoded protein: CASTGREHNEQFF.